Following are 27 T cell receptor beta chains from one sample sequenced in a study of beta chain features in type 1 diabetes. The sequenced template was cDNA made from the entire isolated RNA. Profiling relied on immunoSEQ multiplex PCR, and the TCRdb table lists in-frame clones only, not all of them. The sample has 850,000 to 900,000 clones, roughly 15% seen once. Sequences were obtained from naive CD4+ T cells from blood. Receptors originate from a woman younger than 35 in good health.

This clone was recorded a few times. The chain links TRBV7-8 to TRBJ1-5; tentative D call: TRBD1 (6 bases). Deletions cut 5 bases from V and 4 bases from J, with 18 bases between. The CDR3 sequence is 16 residues long. The germline CDR1 and CDR2 sequences are SGHVS and FQNEAQ. CDR3 DNA sequence: TGTGCCAGCAGCCGAGGACAGACCGCCGGGAATCAGCCCCAGCATTTT. Protein product: CASSRGQTAGNQPQHF.

The chain couples TRBV10-3 to TRBJ1-3; D possibly corresponds to TRBD1 (6 bases). The CDR3 consists of 15 residues. Germline V gives CDR1 ENHRY, CDR2 SYGVKD. Between the trimmed V and J ends, which lost 8 bases and 0 bases, there was a span of 14 bases. The CDR3 DNA reads as TGTGCCATCCGGGGCGGGGGACACTCTGGAAACACCATATATTTT. Translated, it gives CAIRGGGHSGNTIYF.

A few counts support this clone. The chain carries TRBV28 and TRBJ2-7, with 7 bases lining up with TRBD2. CDR1 and CDR2 from the germline V gene are MDHEN and SYDVKM. CDR3 size: 15 residues. Trimming cost V 4 bases and J 6 bases; bases outside gene matches: 12. The CDR3 nucleotides read TGTGCCAGCAGTTCGCCTAGCGGAGGCCGCTTCGAGCAGTACTTC. Its translation is CASSSPSGGRFEQYF.

The V call is TRBV18, the J call TRBJ2-7; no clear D. This CDR3 contains 12 residues. Trimming removed 3 bases from V and 3 bases from J, with 6 bases in between. In germline, CDR1 is KGHSH, CDR2 LQKENI. DNA for the CDR3: TGTGCCAGCTCACCTAGTCGCTACGAGCAGTACTTC. Translated, it gives CASSPSRYEQYF.

This clone has a handful of counts. The chain has TRBV4-2 and TRBJ2-5, with D possibly being TRBD2 (5 bases). Between the trimmed V and J ends, which lost 1 base and 3 bases, there was a span of 12 bases. Germline assignment: CDR1 LGHNA and CDR2 YNFKEQ. This CDR3 has 15 residues. As DNA, the CDR3 is TGTGCCAGCAGCCAAGGCGGGTTTAGGGAAGAGACCCAGTACTTC. Translating it yields CASSQGGFREETQYF.

The rearrangement links TRBV13 to TRBJ2-1; D gene unclear. CDR3 length: 19 amino acids. Trimming pared 1 base from V and 3 bases from J, leaving 22 bases between. From germline, CDR1 is PRHDT and CDR2 FYEKMQ (reference sequence). CDR3 in DNA: TGTGCCAGCAGCTTAGTCCAGACGGTCTACGAGGTTTGCTACAATGAGCAGTTCTTC. It encodes CASSLVQTVYEVCYNEQFF.

This clone was seen a handful of times. J is TRBJ2-7 and V is TRBV4-2; TRBD2 matches 8 bases. With V trimmed by 0 bases and J by 3 bases, 4 bases remained unmatched. The CDR3 is 15 residues long. Germline values: CDR1 LGHNA, CDR2 YNFKEQ. CDR3 bases: TGTGCCAGCAGCCAAGAAGGGCTAGCGGGCTACGAGCAGTACTTC. Its translation is CASSQEGLAGYEQYF.

This clone has just a few counts. The chain has TRBV18 and TRBJ2-2; TRBD1 matches 9 bases. CDR1 KGHSH and CDR2 LQKENI come from the germline V gene. V dropped 3 bases and J dropped 4; count of bases not matched to a gene: 9. There are 17 residues in the CDR3. DNA for the CDR3: TGTGCCAGCTCACCGCCTATCGGGACAGGGAGCACCGGGGAGCTGTTTTTT. Protein product: CASSPPIGTGSTGELFF.

This clone has a handful of counts. The chain carries TRBV7-9 and TRBJ2-3; TRBD1 matches 9 bases. Germline assignment: CDR1 SEHNR and CDR2 FQNEAQ (reference sequence). The V segment lost 5 bases and the J segment 4 bases; nucleotides outside the gene matches: 10. The CDR3 is made up of 16 amino acids. The CDR3 sequence: CASSDGQGFASDTQYF. CDR3 DNA: TGTGCCAGCAGCGATGGACAGGGGTTTGCGTCAGATACGCAGTATTTT.

This clone was picked up a small number of times. The chain recombines TRBV7-9 with TRBJ1-4; the match to TRBD1 covers 8 bases. CDR1 is SEHNR, CDR2 FQNEAQ, per germline (reference sequence). V lost 4 bases, J lost 7 bases, and 14 bases stayed unmatched. There are 17 residues in the CDR3. Here the CDR3 reads CASSSGQGDPGTEKLFF. CDR3 nucleotide sequence: TGTGCCAGCAGCTCCGGACAGGGCGATCCCGGAACTGAAAAACTGTTTTTT.

This clone was seen more than once but under ten times. The rearrangement joins TRBV7-2 to TRBJ2-1; D may be TRBD1 (6 bases). The CDR3 sequence is 14 residues long. The germline V gene encodes CDR1 SGHTA and CDR2 FQGNSA. Trimming took 5 bases from V and 8 from J, leaving 16 bases between them. CDR3 amino acids: CASSPQAGAYEQFF. The CDR3 coding sequence is TGTGCCAGCAGCCCCCAGGCAGGGGCGTATGAGCAGTTCTTC.

The CDR3 protein is CASSQPQGSNQPQHF. For the CDR3, the DNA is TGTGCCAGCAGCCAACCACAGGGGAGCAATCAGCCCCAGCATTTT. The rearrangement joins TRBV28 to TRBJ1-5, with TRBD1 matching over 7 bases. The V segment lost 6 bases and the J segment 1 base; nucleotides outside the gene matches: 6. The CDR3 runs to 15 residues. CDR1 and CDR2 (germline): MDHEN, SYDVKM.

This rearrangement joins TRBV19 to TRBJ2-2; unclear D gene. Germline assignment: CDR1 LNHDA and CDR2 SQIVND (reference sequence). The CDR3 spans 17 residues. V lost 4 bases and J lost 6, with 21 bases in between. The CDR3 region has the DNA TGTGCCAGTAGTAGAGAAGGTCAGCTGGGCGCCCCCGGGGAGCTGTTTTTT. Translated: CASSREGQLGAPGELFF. Variable domain in full (rest from reference TRBV19 and TRBJ2-2): DGGITQSPKYLFRKEGQNVTLSCEQNLNHDAMYWYRQDPGQGLRLIYYSQIVNDFQKGDIAEGYSVSREKKESFPLTVTSAQKNPTAFYLCASSREGQLGAPGELFFGEGSRLTVL.

The CDR3 sequence: CASSISPGQVGTGELFF. The CDR3 DNA sequence: TGTGCCAGTAGTATATCCCCTGGACAGGTTGGCACCGGGGAGCTGTTTTTT. The chain is built from TRBV19 and TRBJ2-2, with TRBD1 matching 7 bases. The V and J ends lost 2 bases and 4 bases, in that order; junction bases with no gene match: 10. The CDR3 covers 17 residues. Germline V gene data show CDR1 as LNHDA and CDR2 as SQIVND (reference sequence).

V usage is TRBV11-3 and J usage is TRBJ2-3; a weak D match, TRBD1 (7 bases). CDR3 length: 14 amino acids. The V end lost 3 bases, the J end lost 5 bases, and 12 bases lay between the germline ends. Germline assignment: CDR1 SGHNT and CDR2 YENEEA. CDR3 sequence (DNA): TGTGCCAGCAGCTTGGGCAGGGGGGAAGATACGCAGTATTTT. It codes for CASSLGRGEDTQYF.

This clone was recorded a few times. The V call is TRBV7-2, the J call TRBJ1-5, with D possibly TRBD1 on 5 matching bases. CDR1 is SGHTA and CDR2 is FQGNSA in the germline V gene. The length of the CDR3 is 13 residues. V dropped 6 bases and J dropped 3 bases, with 9 bases sitting between them. The CDR3 protein is CASSRGDNQPQHF. The CDR3 region has the DNA TGTGCCAGCAGTCGAGGGGACAATCAGCCCCAGCATTTT.

This clone occurred a few times. The chain is built from TRBV15 and TRBJ1-1, with no clear D. CDR1 is LNHNV, CDR2 YYDKDF, per germline (reference sequence). V lost 6 bases, J lost 1 base, and 12 bases lay in between. There are 14 residues in the CDR3. The CDR3 DNA follows: TGTGCCACCAGTGGAAATTTGGGGAACACTGAAGCTTTCTTT. Protein sequence: CATSGNLGNTEAFF.

This clone was found a few times. This chain uses TRBV5-1 with TRBJ2-7; 8 bases align to TRBD1. Trimming took 7 bases from V and 2 from J; bases not matched to a gene: 5. The CDR3 length is 13 residues. Germline CDR1 reads SGHRS; CDR2 reads YFSETQ. The CDR3 DNA follows: TGCGCCAGCGCCCGGGACAGGACCTACGAGCAGTACTTC. Translated, it gives CASARDRTYEQYF.

This clone was found a few times. The gene calls are TRBV7-9 and TRBJ2-2; 9 bases line up with TRBD2. The germline V gene encodes CDR1 SEHNR and CDR2 FQNEAQ (reference sequence). This CDR3 is 14 amino acids long. The V and J ends lost 7 bases and 4 bases, in that order; junction bases with no gene match: 4. CDR3 sequence reads: CASNSGSLTGELFF. The CDR3 region has the DNA TGTGCCAGCAATAGCGGGAGCCTCACCGGGGAGCTGTTTTTT. The entire variable domain, with the rest obtained from reference TRBV7-9 and TRBJ2-2, is as follows: DTGVSQNPRHKITKRGQNVTFRCDPISEHNRLYWYRQTLGQGPEFLTYFQNEAQLEKSRLLSDRFSAERPKGSFSTLEIQRTEQGDSAMYLCASNSGSLTGELFFGEGSRLTVL.

V is TRBV7-9 and J is TRBJ2-4; unclear D gene. Germline-derived CDR1 and CDR2 are SEHNR and FQNEAQ (reference sequence). Trimming stripped 4 bases from V and 10 bases from J, with 14 bases between. The CDR3 runs 13 residues. CDR3 residues: CASSSHPLGIQYF. For the CDR3, the DNA is TGTGCCAGCAGCTCGCATCCTCTCGGTATTCAGTACTTC.

This clone was seen a handful of times. This chain links TRBV10-3 with TRBJ1-3; no clear D. Trimming shortened V by 7 bases and J by 8 bases, and 12 bases separated the two germline ends. There are 12 residues in the CDR3. CDR1 and CDR2 (germline): ENHRY, SYGVKD. This CDR3 reads CAITPDGHTIYF. CDR3 in DNA: TGTGCCATCACCCCGGACGGGCACACCATATATTTT.

This chain joins TRBV2 and TRBJ2-7; D may be TRBD2 (5 bases). The length of the CDR3 is 14 residues. Deletions cut 7 bases from V and 3 bases from J, with 16 bases between. Germline values: CDR1 SNHLY, CDR2 FYNNEI. Written as DNA, the CDR3 is TGTGCCAGCAACCTAGCAGAAGTTTTCTACGAGCAGTACTTC. Translated, it gives CASNLAEVFYEQYF.

This clone came up a few times. J is TRBJ2-5 and V is TRBV28; D remains ambiguous. Germline V gene sequence: CDR1 MDHEN, CDR2 SYDVKM. The length of the CDR3 is 13 residues. V shed 3 bases and J shed 0 bases, with 5 bases lying between them. The CDR3 coding sequence is TGTGCCAGCAGTTTTCCAAACCAAGAGACCCAGTACTTC. It encodes CASSFPNQETQYF.

The V gene is TRBV28, the J gene TRBJ2-7; 8 bases match TRBD1. J gave up 5 bases and V 6 bases, and 12 bases lay outside the gene matches. Germline V gives CDR1 MDHEN, CDR2 SYDVKM. The CDR3 length is 15 residues. CDR3 bases: TGTGCCAGCAGCCGAGGACAGGGACTCGTCCACGAGCAGTACTTC. Amino acids: CASSRGQGLVHEQYF.

This clone has a handful of counts. The CDR3 nucleotides read TGTGCCAGCAGAAGACAGGCGAACACCGGGGAGCTGTTTTTT. Its protein product is CASRRQANTGELFF. The rearrangement links TRBV2 to TRBJ2-2, with D possibly TRBD1 on 6 matching bases. The V and J ends lost 6 bases and 0 bases respectively, with 8 bases between them. The CDR3 loop spans 14 amino acids. Germline CDR1 and CDR2: SNHLY and FYNNEI.

This clone appeared a few times. J is TRBJ2-1 and V is TRBV19; D is undetermined. CDR1 is LNHDA, CDR2 SQIVND, per germline (reference sequence). V lost 3 bases, J lost 8 bases, and 14 bases lay in between. The CDR3 sequence is 14 residues long. This chain's CDR3 is CASSMGIQTHEQFF. Written as DNA, the CDR3 is TGTGCCAGTAGTATGGGGATCCAAACCCATGAGCAGTTCTTC.

This chain joins TRBV2 and TRBJ2-1, with a possible D match to TRBD1 (6 bases). This CDR3 contains 16 residues. Germline CDR1 SNHLY, CDR2 FYNNEI. The V end was cut by 6 bases, the J end by 5 bases, with 20 bases between. The CDR3 nucleotides read TGTGCCAGCAGCACCAGGGGAATGGGTCTCGACAATGAGCAGTTCTTC. Translation gives CASSTRGMGLDNEQFF.